This is a list of T cell receptor beta chains from one sample in a study of T cell repertoires in cytomegalovirus infection. Each CDR3 protein gets one entry after TCRdb re-called the reads with MiXCR. The table records around 740,000 distinct CDR3 sequences, about 40% of them present only once. The sequenced sample consisted of PBMCs. These receptor sequences come from a human donor in good health (CMV status not recorded). Some clones in this sample may be carry-over from other donors' samples. Both conserved end residues are part of each CDR3. Each record gives: V gene, J gene, clone size, D gene, CDR3 protein, CDR3 DNA. The D gene is left open where the match is weak. Clone size is not always given. Where it is, it says once, few, many or a class for expanded clones.

v_gene: TRBV28; j_gene: TRBJ1-2; abundance: NA; d_gene: NA; CDR3aa: CASSFPLGTFYGYTF; CDR3nt: TGTGCCAGCAGTTTTCCCCTTGGGACCTTCTATGGCTACACCTTC
v_gene: TRBV6-1; j_gene: TRBJ2-2; abundance: NA; d_gene: TRBD1; CDR3aa: CASSAPGTGGYTGELFF; CDR3nt: TGTGCCAGCAGTGCCCCCGGGACAGGGGGTTATACCGGGGAGCTGTTTTTT
v_gene: TRBV4-1; j_gene: TRBJ2-5; abundance: few; d_gene: NA; CDR3aa: CASSQPGVEETQYF; CDR3nt: TGCGCCAGCAGCCAACCGGGAGTAGAGGAGACCCAGTACTTC
v_gene: TRBV12-3/TRBV12-4; j_gene: TRBJ1-5; abundance: few; d_gene: NA; CDR3aa: CASSKQLSNQPQHF; CDR3nt: TGTGCCAGCAGCAAACAACTGAGCAATCAGCCCCAGCATTTT
v_gene: TRBV27; j_gene: TRBJ2-7; abundance: few; d_gene: TRBD2; CDR3aa: CASSLSASGGARSYEQYF; CDR3nt: TGTGCCAGCAGTTTATCGGCTAGCGGGGGTGCCCGCTCCTACGAGCAGTACTTC
v_gene: TRBV18; j_gene: TRBJ1-2; abundance: NA; d_gene: NA; CDR3aa: CASSPQREVYGYTF; CDR3nt: TGTGCCAGCTCACCACAAAGGGAAGTCTATGGCTACACCTTC
v_gene: TRBV12-3/TRBV12-4; j_gene: TRBJ2-7; abundance: NA; d_gene: TRBD1; CDR3aa: CASSLTLTGIHEQYF; CDR3nt: TGTGCCAGCAGTTTAACTTTGACAGGGATCCACGAGCAGTACTTC
v_gene: TRBV6-6; j_gene: TRBJ2-7; abundance: NA; d_gene: TRBD1; CDR3aa: CDSSYYTGQAAEQYF; CDR3nt: TGTGACAGCAGTTACTACACGGGACAGGCGGCCGAGCAGTACTTC
v_gene: TRBV7-9; j_gene: TRBJ1-2; abundance: many; d_gene: TRBD1; CDR3aa: CASYVPGGIGGYTF; CDR3nt: TGTGCCAGCTACGTCCCAGGGGGGATAGGTGGCTACACCTTC
v_gene: TRBV29-1; j_gene: TRBJ2-3; abundance: NA; d_gene: TRBD1; CDR3aa: CSVDRGTQYF; CDR3nt: TGCAGCGTCGACAGGGGTACGCAGTATTTT
v_gene: TRBV27; j_gene: TRBJ1-2; abundance: few; d_gene: TRBD1; CDR3aa: CASSRGGSIYGYTF; CDR3nt: TGTGCCAGCAGTCGAGGGGGCTCCATTTATGGCTACACCTTC
v_gene: TRBV7-8; j_gene: TRBJ1-1; abundance: few; d_gene: NA; CDR3aa: CASSTGGDRREDTEAFF; CDR3nt: TGTGCCAGCAGCACTGGGGGCGACAGGAGGGAGGACACTGAAGCTTTCTTT
v_gene: TRBV2; j_gene: TRBJ1-6; abundance: NA; d_gene: NA; CDR3aa: CASSEPLKSGGSPLHF; CDR3nt: TGTGCCAGCAGTGAACCCTTAAAGTCCGGGGGATCACCCCTCCACTTT
v_gene: TRBV24-1; j_gene: TRBJ2-1; abundance: NA; d_gene: TRBD1; CDR3aa: CAPRKTGEKNEQFF; CDR3nt: TGTGCCCCCAGAAAAACAGGGGAAAAGAATGAGCAGTTCTTC
v_gene: TRBV28; j_gene: TRBJ1-2; abundance: NA; d_gene: TRBD1; CDR3aa: CADRGKGGYTF; CDR3nt: TGCGCGGACAGGGGAAAGGGAGGCTACACCTTC
v_gene: TRBV6-1; j_gene: TRBJ1-5; abundance: NA; d_gene: TRBD1; CDR3aa: CASSQGQGFLPQHF; CDR3nt: TGTGCCAGCAGTCAGGGACAGGGTTTTCTGCCCCAGCATTTT
v_gene: TRBV7-2; j_gene: TRBJ2-2; abundance: many; d_gene: NA; CDR3aa: CASSPNGSPRTGELFF; CDR3nt: TGTGCCAGCAGCCCTAACGGGAGCCCGAGAACCGGGGAGCTGTTTTTT
v_gene: TRBV6-2/TRBV6-3; j_gene: TRBJ2-3; abundance: few; d_gene: NA; CDR3aa: CASSWGGPGTDTQYF; CDR3nt: TGTGCCAGCAGTTGGGGGGGGCCGGGCACAGATACGCAGTATTTT
v_gene: TRBV12-3/TRBV12-4; j_gene: TRBJ2-6; abundance: NA; d_gene: TRBD1; CDR3aa: CASSPPGTAVLGANVLTF; CDR3nt: TGTGCCAGCAGTCCGCCAGGGACAGCCGTTCTTGGGGCCAACGTCCTGACTTTC
v_gene: TRBV11-3; j_gene: TRBJ1-1; abundance: many; d_gene: NA; CDR3aa: CASSLGGDTEAFF; CDR3nt: TGTGCCAGCAGCTTAGGGGGGGACACTGAAGCTTTCTTT
v_gene: TRBV2; j_gene: TRBJ2-3; abundance: few; d_gene: NA; CDR3aa: CASLLRQPRGTDTQYF; CDR3nt: TGTGCCAGCCTCCTTAGGCAGCCAAGGGGAACAGATACGCAGTATTTT
v_gene: TRBV5-6; j_gene: TRBJ1-4; abundance: NA; d_gene: TRBD1; CDR3aa: CASSFGQGATNEKLFF; CDR3nt: TGTGCCAGCAGCTTCGGACAGGGGGCGACAAATGAAAAACTGTTTTTT
v_gene: TRBV12-3/TRBV12-4; j_gene: TRBJ1-4; abundance: NA; d_gene: NA; CDR3aa: CASSLAVSPTTEKLFF; CDR3nt: TGTGCCAGCAGTTTAGCGGTGTCCCCAACTACTGAAAAACTGTTTTTT
v_gene: TRBV5-1; j_gene: TRBJ1-1; abundance: NA; d_gene: NA; CDR3aa: CASSSQSAEAFF; CDR3nt: TGCGCCAGCAGCTCCCAAAGCGCTGAAGCTTTCTTT